This T cell receptor (beta chain) was sequenced during a study of blood T cell repertoires in COVID-19. As for the study in general: Nucleic acid was either cDNA or gDNA, and it came from T cells, B-cell-depleted T cells, or PBMCs.

Study processing details: Researchers report that nucleated cell counts were estimated from reference gene primer amplification. Assay used: immunoSEQ multiplex PCR; TCRdb lists only in-frame clones, some missing. V and J calls and clone size are copied from that table; D and trimming were computed from the DNA. The sample lists about 150,000 clones, approximately 80% seen once, with roughly 8.1% in the top ten. The TCR sequence derives from a woman between 55 and 75 years old with active or convalescent COVID-19. The specimen sequenced was peripheral blood.

In DNA form, the CDR3 reads TGTGCCAGCAGCTTTCAGGGACTAGCGTTAGTAAATACGCAGTATTTT. Residues: CASSFQGLALVNTQYF. V gene TRBV5-4 combines with J gene TRBJ2-3, with 10 bases aligning to TRBD2. Looked up from germline, CDR1 is SGHNT and CDR2 is YYREEE (reference sequence). The V gene end was trimmed by 2 bases and the J gene end by 7 bases; junction bases not matched to a gene: 10. The CDR3 sequence is 16 residues long.